This paragraph covers one T cell receptor beta chain sequence. What it binds is not known. PCR primers comprised 60 Vbeta and 13 Jbeta primers. Using immunoSEQ multiplex PCR, the repertoire was profiled, and TCRdb retains in-frame clones only, with some absent. Of 150,000 to 250,000 clones in the sample, around 85% were seen once. This record comes from a study of cytomegalovirus exposure and HLA in healthy donors. Study outcomes and limitations: When presence/absence was analysed, sequencing depth was taken to be roughly uniform across donors. Likely technical artifact: a cluster of highly shared sequence variants. Using the classifier, cytomegalovirus status was reportedly diagnosed with high specificity and sensitivity.

The TCR sequence derives from a woman aged 45-60 years in good health and CMV-seronegative. Sequencing was performed on PBMCs.

In DNA form, the CDR3 reads TGTGCCACCAGCAGAGAAGACAAAGCAACTAATGAAAAACTGTTTTTT. This gives the protein CATSREDKATNEKLFF. The chain links TRBV15 to TRBJ1-4, with D uncertain. The CDR3 covers 16 residues. V lost 0 bases to trimming and J lost 0 bases, with 8 bases between them. CDR1 and CDR2 from the germline V gene are LNHNV and YYDKDF (reference sequence).